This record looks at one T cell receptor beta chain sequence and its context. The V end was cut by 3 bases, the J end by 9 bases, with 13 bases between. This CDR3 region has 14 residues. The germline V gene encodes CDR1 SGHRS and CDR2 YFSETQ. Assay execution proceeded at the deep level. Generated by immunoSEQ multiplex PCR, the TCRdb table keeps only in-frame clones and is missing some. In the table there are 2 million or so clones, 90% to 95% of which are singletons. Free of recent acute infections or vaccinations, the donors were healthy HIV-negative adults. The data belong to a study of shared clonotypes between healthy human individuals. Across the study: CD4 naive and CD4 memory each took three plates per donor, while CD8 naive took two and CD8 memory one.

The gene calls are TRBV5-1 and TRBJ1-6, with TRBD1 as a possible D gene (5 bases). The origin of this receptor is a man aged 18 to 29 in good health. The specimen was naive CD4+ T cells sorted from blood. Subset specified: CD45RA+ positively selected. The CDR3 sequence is CASSSRQSGSPLHF. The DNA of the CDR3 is TGCGCCAGCAGCTCTAGACAGTCTGGTTCACCCCTCCACTTT.